One sample yielded the 31 T cell receptor beta chains listed below, sequenced in a study of blood T cells in healthy people across ages. For the second PCR, which ran for about 6 to 11 cycles, a sample-barcoded 5' primer and a J-beta primer mix were used. TCRdb passed the 5' RACE reads through MiXCR, listing each CDR3 protein once. The sample has roughly 800,000 distinct CDR3 sequences; over 45% are singletons. Material: blood. The receptors originated from a man younger than 45 in good health.

The chain links TRBV29-1 to TRBJ2-6; D uncertain. The CDR3 has 14 amino acids. V was cut by 6 bases and J by 0 bases, with 9 bases left in between. Germline CDR1 and CDR2: SQVTM and ANQGSEA. Here the CDR3 DNA reads TGCAGCGTGGCAGGTATCTCTGGGGCCAACGTCCTGACTTTC. It specifies CSVAGISGANVLTF.

This clonotype was seen more than once but under ten times. This chain links TRBV7-2 with TRBJ1-2; tentative D call: TRBD1 (6 bases). V gave up 4 bases and J gave up 7 bases, with 13 bases separating them. This CDR3 is 13 amino acids long. CDR1 and CDR2 (germline): SGHTA, FQGNSA. CDR3 loop: CASSYRDRSGYTF. In nucleotides, the CDR3 is TGTGCCAGCAGCTACAGGGATCGGTCTGGCTACACCTTC.

The rearrangement joins TRBV7-2 to TRBJ2-3; the D gene is possibly TRBD2 (6 bases). This CDR3 contains 14 residues. V was clipped by 2 bases and J by 2 bases, with 8 bases between them. CDR1 and CDR2 (germline): SGHTA, FQGNSA. The CDR3 loop is CASSLKGLTDTQYF. DNA of the CDR3: TGTGCCAGCAGCTTAAAGGGACTCACAGATACGCAGTATTTT.

This clonotype was seen a handful of times. V and J are TRBV7-2 and TRBJ1-2, with D perhaps TRBD1 (6 bases). Germline CDR1 is SGHTA and CDR2 is FQGNSA. This CDR3 is 15 amino acids long. Trimming took off 1 base at V and 8 bases at J, with 17 bases between the two ends. This CDR3 reads CASSLVAGVIDGYTF. CDR3 sequence (DNA): TGTGCCAGCAGCTTAGTCGCAGGGGTGATTGACGGCTACACCTTC. The full variable domain, rest sourced from reference TRBV7-2 and TRBJ1-2, is GAGVSQSPSNKVTEKGKDVELRCDPISGHTALYWYRQSLGQGLEFLIYFQGNSAPDKSGLPSDRFSAERTGGSVSTLTIQRTQQEDSAVYLCASSLVAGVIDGYTFGSGTRLTVV.

The chain links TRBV29-1 to TRBJ2-7; D perhaps matches TRBD1 (6 bases). The tail of the sequence fits TRBJ2-5 better, so the J call may be wrong. The germline CDR1 and CDR2 sequences are SQVTM and ANQGSEA. This CDR3 has 12 residues. The CDR3 nucleotides are TGCAGCGCAGAGGGGGAAGAAGAGACCCAGTACTTC. Encoded protein: CSAEGEEETQYF.

This clonotype was found a few times. This chain connects TRBV27 to TRBJ2-6, with a possible D match to TRBD1 (5 bases). The CDR3 loop spans 16 amino acids. Germline CDR1 is MNHEY and CDR2 is SMNVEV (reference sequence). Trimming removed 5 bases at V and 0 bases at J, with 11 bases between. The CDR3 here is CASSPQTASGANVLTF. The CDR3 DNA reads TGTGCCAGCAGTCCCCAGACAGCCTCTGGGGCCAACGTCCTGACTTTC. Full variable domain (missing parts from reference TRBV27 and TRBJ2-6): EAQVTQNPRYLITVTGKKLTVTCSQNMNHEYMSWYRQDPGLGLRQIYYSMNVEVTDKGDVPEGYKVSRKEKRNFPLILESPSPNQTSLYFCASSPQTASGANVLTFGAGSRLTVL.

The chain carries TRBV4-2 and TRBJ1-5; no clear D. CDR1 is LGHNA, CDR2 YNFKEQ, per germline. Trimming took off 2 bases at V and 7 bases at J, with 15 bases between the two ends. The CDR3 is 15 residues long. CDR3 sequence: CASSQKGDTSQPQHF. CDR3 nucleotide sequence: TGTGCCAGCAGCCAAAAAGGCGACACGAGCCAGCCCCAGCATTTT.

This clonotype was seen only a few times. This chain connects TRBV20-1 to TRBJ2-3, with TRBD2 identical over 10 bases. Trimming removed 3 bases from V and 8 bases from J; junction bases left unmatched: 20. The germline V gene has CDR1 DFQATT and CDR2 SNEGSKA (reference sequence). The CDR3 is made up of 18 amino acids. In DNA form, the CDR3 reads TGCAGTGCTAGCGGAGGACTAGCGGAGGGCACCCGGATTCGTACGCAGTATTTT. Translation: CSASGGLAEGTRIRTQYF.

This clonotype was counted a single time. The chain couples TRBV10-3 to TRBJ2-5, with D unresolved. Trimming pared 0 bases from V and 0 bases from J, leaving 14 bases between. CDR1 is ENHRY and CDR2 is SYGVKD in the germline V gene. This CDR3 region has 17 residues. The CDR3 spells CAISESARKRDQETQYF. The CDR3 coding sequence is TGTGCCATCAGTGAGTCGGCCCGTAAGCGCGACCAAGAGACCCAGTACTTC.

The rearrangement uses TRBV10-3 and TRBJ2-3, with TRBD2 matching 8 bases. There are 16 residues in the CDR3. Trimming took 2 bases from V and 3 from J; bases not matched to a gene: 7. Germline V lookup: CDR1 ENHRY, CDR2 SYGVKD. The CDR3 nucleotides read TGTGCCATCAGTGAGAGCGGGGGCGCGGGTACAGATACGCAGTATTTT. Encoded protein: CAISESGGAGTDTQYF.

The chain couples TRBV20-1 to TRBJ2-7, with TRBD2 matching 9 bases. J gave up 2 bases and V 5 bases, and 4 bases lay outside the gene matches. CDR1 and CDR2 (germline): DFQATT, SNEGSKA (reference sequence). This CDR3 is 13 amino acids long. The CDR3 sequence: CSAPLAGTYEQYF. CDR3 bases: TGCAGTGCTCCCCTAGCGGGAACCTACGAGCAGTACTTC.

V and J are TRBV7-2 and TRBJ1-1; D ambiguous. V lost 5 bases and J lost 4, with 17 bases in between. The CDR3 is 15 amino acids. Germline loops: CDR1 SGHTA, CDR2 FQGNSA. The CDR3 DNA follows: TGTGCCAGCAGCCCCAAAGGACCCAGCGGCACTGAAGCTTTCTTT. Its translation is CASSPKGPSGTEAFF.

V and J are TRBV24-1 and TRBJ2-1; weak D call: TRBD1 (6 bases). Germline-derived CDR1 and CDR2 are KGHDR and SFDVKD. The CDR3 covers 15 residues. V gave up 4 bases and J gave up 5 bases, with 14 bases separating them. Written as DNA, the CDR3 is TGTGCCACCAGTGAAACTACCGGGACAAACAATGAGCAGTTCTTC. Amino acids: CATSETTGTNNEQFF.

The V call is TRBV12-5, the J call TRBJ2-3, with D possibly TRBD1 on 6 matching bases. The CDR3 is 13 residues long. Germline loops: CDR1 LGHNT, CDR2 FRNRAP. Trimming removed 4 bases from V and 6 bases from J, with 11 bases in between. The CDR3 loop reads CASGYGRGDTQYF. In nucleotides, the CDR3 is TGTGCTAGTGGTTACGGTAGGGGGGATACGCAGTATTTT.

This clonotype was counted between two and nine times. The chain carries TRBV14 and TRBJ2-1, with D hard to call. V was pared by 5 bases and J by 4 bases, with 15 bases between. The CDR3 sequence is 15 residues long. Per germline, CDR1 SGHDN and CDR2 FVKESK. CDR3 protein: CASSEAPTQYNEQFF. The CDR3 region has the DNA TGTGCCAGCAGCGAGGCACCGACCCAGTACAATGAGCAGTTCTTC.

This clonotype appeared once. The CDR3 DNA sequence: TGTGCCAGCTCGGGACAGGTCGGGGACTATGGCTACACCTTC. It yields the protein CASSGQVGDYGYTF. This chain joins TRBV18 and TRBJ1-2; 8 bases fit TRBD1. The CDR3 covers 14 residues. With 6 bases clipped from V and 3 bases from J, the junction kept 6 bases outside the gene matches. Germline V lookup: CDR1 KGHSH, CDR2 LQKENI.

This clonotype was seen repeatedly, ten times or more. V usage is TRBV3-1 and J usage is TRBJ1-6, with a weak D call TRBD1 (5 bases). Trimming cost V 2 bases and J 10 bases, with 6 bases left between them. Germline loops: CDR1 LGHDT, CDR2 YNNKEL (reference sequence). The CDR3 covers 12 residues. CDR3 sequence reads: CASSQRDSPLHF. The CDR3 region has the DNA TGTGCCAGCAGCCAAAGGGACTCACCCCTCCACTTT. The full variable domain, in which reference TRBV3-1 and TRBJ1-6 provide the parts outside the CDR3, is DTAVSQTPKYLVTQMGNDKSIKCEQNLGHDTMYWYKQDSKKFLKIMFSYNNKELIINETVPNRFSPKSPDKAHLNLHINSLELGDSAVYFCASSQRDSPLHFGNGTRLTVT.

The rearrangement links TRBV6-2 or TRBV6-3 to TRBJ2-2; no firm D call. CDR1 is MNHEY and CDR2 is SVGEGT in the germline V gene. This CDR3 spans 14 amino acids. Trimming pared 6 bases from V and 1 base from J, leaving 9 bases between. CDR3 in amino acids: CASSVAGNTGELFF. CDR3 in DNA: TGTGCCAGCAGCGTGGCTGGGAACACCGGGGAGCTGTTTTTT.

The rearrangement uses TRBV7-2 and TRBJ2-4; TRBD1 is a possible D gene (6 bases). The J call may be incorrect, as the DNA end agrees better with TRBJ2-7. This CDR3 spans 15 amino acids. Germline loops: CDR1 SGHTA, CDR2 FQGNSA. Here the CDR3 DNA reads TGTGCCAGCAGCTTTACCCGGGACATCTCCTACGAGCAGTACTTC. Translation: CASSFTRDISYEQYF.

This chain connects TRBV7-9 to TRBJ2-1, with D maybe TRBD2 (5 bases). The CDR3 is 15 amino acids. V was pared by 2 bases and J by 2 bases, with 10 bases between. The germline gives CDR1 SEHNR, CDR2 FQNEAQ (reference sequence). The DNA for the CDR3 is TGTGCCAGCAGCTTACGCTACGGGGCCTACAATGAGCAGTTCTTC. Translating it yields CASSLRYGAYNEQFF.

The V and J genes are TRBV6-1 and TRBJ2-5; D is undetermined. With the DNA end fitting TRBJ2-7 better, the J assignment may be wrong. Germline CDR1 and CDR2: MNHNS and SASEGT. The CDR3 has 14 residues. In DNA, the CDR3 is TGTGCCCTAAGAGAGTTTGGGGTTCGGTACGAGCAGTACTTC. Amino acids: CALREFGVRYEQYF.

Here the CDR3 reads CASSEEGLAGTTQYF. The CDR3 nucleotides are TGTGCCAGCAGTGAAGAGGGGCTAGCGGGGACGACCCAGTACTTC. The chain employs TRBV2 and TRBJ2-5, with 9 bases fitting TRBD2. This CDR3 is 15 amino acids long. Germline assignment: CDR1 SNHLY and CDR2 FYNNEI. Germline trimming cut 1 base from V and 7 bases from J; bases unmatched to any gene: 7.

V usage is TRBV6-5 and J usage is TRBJ2-1; 8 bases map to TRBD2. The germline CDR1 and CDR2 sequences are MNHEY and SVGAGI. The ends lost 6 bases at V and 6 bases at J; junction bases unmatched: 7. The CDR3 is 14 residues long. The CDR3 nucleotides are TGTGCCAGCAGCCTCCGGGGGGGCAGCAATGAGCAGTTCTTC. Translated: CASSLRGGSNEQFF.

This clonotype was detected a few times. The chain is built from TRBV11-2 and TRBJ2-1, with 7 bases that match TRBD2. CDR3 length: 16 amino acids. The V gene's germline CDR1 is SGHAT and CDR2 FQNNGV. The J segment lost 8 bases and the V segment lost 3 bases, leaving 13 bases of the junction unmatched. The CDR3 sequence is CASSFPRDGGMDEQFF. The CDR3 DNA reads as TGTGCCAGCAGCTTCCCTCGGGACGGGGGGATGGATGAGCAGTTCTTC.

This clonotype was counted at least ten times. J is TRBJ2-5 and V is TRBV6-1; D tentatively fits TRBD1 or TRBD2 (5 bases each). Per germline, CDR1 MNHNS and CDR2 SASEGT. This CDR3 contains 16 residues. V was cut by 6 bases and J by 2 bases, with 19 bases left in between. DNA of the CDR3: TGTGCCAGCAGCGAAATTTACCGGGACCATCAAGAGACCCAGTACTTC. Translated, it gives CASSEIYRDHQETQYF.

This clonotype has only one observation. The V call is TRBV7-2, the J call TRBJ2-1; D not certain. The better agreement between TRBJ2-7 and the DNA end casts doubt on the J call. There are 15 residues in the CDR3. Germline V gene sequence: CDR1 SGHTA, CDR2 FQGNSA. The CDR3 bases are TGTGCCAGCAGCTTAGCGGGCTTCAAGCTCTCCGAGCAGTACTTC. It specifies CASSLAGFKLSEQYF.

The chain recombines TRBV29-1 with TRBJ2-7; D ambiguous. The germline CDR1 and CDR2 sequences are SQVTM and ANQGSEA. The CDR3 covers 14 residues. V lost 7 bases and J lost 0, with 16 bases in between. The CDR3 loop is CSAAQLTPSYEQYF. Here the CDR3 DNA reads TGCAGCGCTGCCCAGTTGACACCCTCCTACGAGCAGTACTTC.

The genes are TRBV9 and TRBJ2-1; 8 bases line up with TRBD2. V shed 3 bases and J 7 bases; nucleotides not matched to a gene: 9. Germline lookup yields CDR1 SGDLS and CDR2 YYNGEE. The CDR3 consists of 15 residues. DNA for the CDR3: TGTGCCAGCAGCGAAAGCGGGAGAGGGTGGAATGAGCAGTTCTTC. Protein: CASSESGRGWNEQFF.

In regard to this clonotype: The junction and the germline gene differ at one end; a read error may be behind it. This rearrangement joins TRBV30 to TRBJ2-1; 7 bases are shared with TRBD2. The CDR3 loop spans 15 amino acids. Germline V gives CDR1 GTSNPN, CDR2 SVGIG (reference sequence). CDR3 in DNA: TGTACCTGGGCGATTGACGGCGGGAGAGAAAATGAGCAGTTCTTC. Its translation is CTWAIDGGRENEQFF.

The chain joins TRBV11-2 to TRBJ2-1, with 14 positions matching TRBD2. V was pared by 6 bases and J by 9 bases, with 10 bases of the junction left unmatched. Germline V CDR1 and CDR2: SGHAT, FQNNGV. The CDR3 runs 16 residues. The CDR3 region has the DNA TGTGCCAGCAGGAACTGGGGGACTAGCGGGAGTCCTGAGCAGTTCTTC. This translates into CASRNWGTSGSPEQFF.

The chain has TRBV5-6 and TRBJ2-5, with 9 bases identical to TRBD1. The V gene's germline CDR1 is SGHDT and CDR2 YYEEEE. CDR3 length: 14 residues. Trimming removed 2 bases from V and 11 bases from J; junction bases left unmatched: 10. DNA for the CDR3: TGTGCCAGCAGCTTCGGGACAGGGCTGTGGGAGCAGTACTTC. Protein sequence: CASSFGTGLWEQYF.